Listed below are T cell receptor beta chains from one sample, sequenced in a study of blood T cell repertoires in COVID-19. Profiling relied on immunoSEQ multiplex PCR, and the TCRdb table lists in-frame clones only, not all of them. The sample consists of under 200,000 clones, roughly 84% of them appearing once. The sequenced material came from peripheral blood. These receptors originate from a human donor with acute or convalescent COVID-19. The donor label of this sample is uncertain. Both conserved end residues are part of each CDR3. The D gene is left open where the match is weak. For some rows the clone size is stated as once, few or many, or as a class when expanded; others skip it.

TRBJ2-7 | NA | TRBV27 | NA | CASSNTRTSPYEQYF | TGTGCCAGCAGTAATACAAGGACAAGCCCCTACGAGCAGTACTTC
TRBJ2-6 | once | TRBV6-5 | TRBD1 | CASSYGTGAGANVLTF | TGTGCCAGCAGTTATGGGACAGGGGCTGGGGCCAACGTCCTGACTTTC
TRBJ2-7 | NA | TRBV7-9 | TRBD1 | CASSPDRGSDEQYF | TGTGCCAGCAGCCCGGACAGGGGATCGGACGAGCAGTACTTC
TRBJ2-3 | NA | TRBV11-3 | TRBD2 | CASSPTSGWNTQYF | TGTGCCAGCAGTCCGACTAGCGGGTGGAATACGCAGTATTTT
TRBJ1-5 | NA | TRBV19 | TRBD1 | CASSIGQGALPSNQPQHF | TGTGCCAGTAGTATAGGGCAGGGGGCTCTTCCTAGCAATCAGCCCCAGCATTTT
TRBJ2-3 | NA | TRBV3-1/TRBV3-2 | NA | CASSLDSNTDTQYF | TGTGCCAGCAGCCTGGACTCTAACACAGATACGCAGTATTTT
TRBJ2-5 | NA | TRBV5-4 | TRBD2 | CASSLDPSGIETQYF | TGTGCCAGCAGCTTGGATCCTAGCGGTATAGAGACCCAGTACTTC
TRBJ2-1 | once | TRBV4-2 | TRBD2 | CASSQLAGAINNEQFF | TGTGCCAGCAGCCAACTAGCGGGGGCTATTAACAATGAGCAGTTCTTC
TRBJ2-1 | NA | TRBV10-3 | TRBD2 | CAISAPRLAANNEQFF | TGTGCCATCAGTGCGCCGAGACTAGCGGCGAACAATGAGCAGTTCTTC
TRBJ2-1 | NA | TRBV10-2 | NA | CASSESTSSYNEQFF | TGCGCCAGCAGTGAGTCTACTAGCTCCTACAATGAGCAGTTCTTC
TRBJ1-5 | NA | TRBV6-4 | NA | CASSPGEHQPQHF | TGTGCCAGCAGTCCAGGGGAACATCAGCCCCAGCATTTT
TRBJ2-1 | NA | TRBV18 | NA | CASSPNRANEQFF | TGTGCCAGCTCACCAAACAGGGCCAATGAGCAGTTCTTC
TRBJ2-1 | NA | TRBV10-1 | NA | CASSESSGHSMEEQFF | TGCGCCAGCAGTGAGTCATCGGGACATTCTATGGAGGAGCAGTTCTTC
TRBJ1-2 | once | TRBV19 | TRBD1 | CASVGQVHYGYTF | TGTGCCAGTGTGGGACAGGTGCATTATGGCTACACCTTC
TRBJ2-1 | once | TRBV12-2 | NA | CASRLARSGGEPYNEQFF | TGTGCAAGTCGCTTAGCGCGGAGCGGGGGAGAACCCTACAATGAGCAGTTCTTC
TRBJ2-2 | once | TRBV6-1 | NA | CASSEYRVTGELFF | TGTGCCAGCAGTGAATACAGGGTTACTGGGGAGCTGTTTTTT
TRBJ1-5 | NA | TRBV10-2 | NA | CASSESTGGQPQHF | TGCGCCAGCAGTGAGTCTACAGGCGGCCAGCCCCAGCATTTT
TRBJ1-4 | NA | TRBV6-1 | NA | CASSDNRAEKLFF | TGTGCCAGCAGTGATAACAGGGCTGAAAAACTGTTTTTT
TRBJ2-3 | NA | TRBV19 | TRBD1 | CASSVTGASTDTQYF | TGTGCCAGTAGTGTGACAGGGGCCAGCACAGATACGCAGTATTTT
TRBJ2-7 | NA | TRBV19 | NA | CASSIERGVEQSQQYF | TGTGCCAGTAGTATAGAAAGGGGCGTGGAGCAGAGTCAGCAGTACTTC
TRBJ2-5 | NA | TRBV6-6 | TRBD2 | CASSSPSGRETQYF | TGTGCCAGCAGTAGCCCTAGCGGGCGGGAGACCCAGTACTTC
TRBJ2-3 | NA | TRBV19 | TRBD1 | CASSALKGQGSTDTQYF | TGTGCCAGTAGTGCGCTCAAAGGACAGGGGAGCACAGATACGCAGTATTTT
TRBJ2-3 | once | TRBV9 | NA | CASSVGAAILTDTQYF | TGTGCCAGCAGCGTAGGGGCCGCGATATTGACAGATACGCAGTATTTT
TRBJ2-7 | NA | TRBV24-1 | TRBD2 | CATSDGKVSGSNGEQYF | TGTGCCACCAGTGATGGGAAGGTTAGCGGGAGCAACGGCGAGCAGTACTTC
TRBJ1-2 | NA | TRBV3-1/TRBV3-2 | NA | CASSPDGSYGYTF | TGTGCCAGCAGCCCGGACGGGAGCTATGGCTACACCTTC
TRBJ2-7 | NA | TRBV6-1 | TRBD2 | CASSEPGLATYEQYF | TGTGCCAGCAGTGAACCGGGACTAGCGACCTACGAGCAGTACTTC
TRBJ1-5 | NA | TRBV5-1 | TRBD1 | CASSAGQGNNQPQHF | TGCGCCAGCAGCGCGGGACAGGGGAACAATCAGCCCCAGCATTTT
TRBJ2-5 | NA | TRBV7-2 | TRBD2 | CASSSRTSGGQETQYF | TGTGCCAGCAGCTCCCGGACTAGCGGGGGGCAAGAGACCCAGTACTTC
TRBJ2-7 | NA | TRBV18 | NA | CASSPPASYEQYF | TGTGCCAGCTCACCACCGGCCAGCTACGAGCAGTACTTC
TRBJ2-1 | few | TRBV4-1 | NA | CASTLGTSGNNEQFF | TGCGCCAGCACCCTCGGGACTTCGGGGAACAATGAGCAGTTCTTC
TRBJ1-4 | NA | TRBV5-1 | NA | CASSSGELGEKLFF | TGCGCCAGCAGCTCGGGTGAGCTTGGGGAAAAACTGTTTTTT
TRBJ2-7 | NA | TRBV27 | TRBD2 | CASRMSGTSGYEQYF | TGTGCCAGCAGAATGAGCGGGACTAGCGGTTACGAGCAGTACTTC
TRBJ2-5 | NA | TRBV11-2 | NA | CASSSARSETQYF | TGTGCCAGCAGCTCCGCACGGAGTGAGACCCAGTACTTC
TRBJ1-2 | NA | TRBV3-1/TRBV3-2 | TRBD1 | CASSQDRGRNPNYGYTF | TGTGCCAGCAGCCAAGACAGGGGGCGAAATCCTAACTATGGCTACACCTTC
TRBJ2-1 | NA | TRBV10-3 | TRBD2 | CAINEASGGVNEQFF | TGTGCCATCAATGAGGCCAGCGGGGGGGTCAATGAGCAGTTCTTC
TRBJ2-1 | NA | TRBV9 | NA | CASSVESYSYNEQFF | TGTGCCAGCAGCGTAGAATCCTACTCCTACAATGAGCAGTTCTTC
TRBJ2-1 | few | TRBV18 | TRBD2 | CASSRSGGPTEQFF | TGTGCCAGCTCACGAAGCGGGGGGCCCACTGAGCAGTTCTTC
TRBJ1-3 | NA | TRBV6-5 | NA | CASSSPDSGNTIYF | TGTGCCAGCAGTTCCCCGGACAGTGGAAACACCATATATTTT
TRBJ1-5 | NA | TRBV19 | NA | CASSGAGWQPQHF | TGTGCCAGTAGTGGGGCCGGGTGGCAGCCCCAGCATTTT
TRBJ2-5 | NA | TRBV9 | TRBD2 | CASSYLGLAGPPAAETQYF | TGTGCCAGCAGCTACTTGGGGCTAGCGGGGCCCCCCGCCGCAGAGACCCAGTACTTC
TRBJ2-1 | NA | TRBV3-1/TRBV3-2 | NA | CASSLGLHAGTYNEQFF | TGTGCCAGCAGCCTGGGGCTCCACGCAGGGACCTACAATGAGCAGTTCTTC
TRBJ2-4 | NA | TRBV28 | TRBD2 | CASSLKRDPSAKNIQYF | TGTGCCAGCAGTCTTAAGCGGGATCCCTCAGCCAAAAACATTCAGTACTTC
TRBJ2-7 | NA | TRBV9 | NA | CASSVGPGDMTYEQYF | TGTGCCAGCAGCGTAGGTCCGGGAGATATGACCTACGAGCAGTACTTC
TRBJ1-6 | NA | TRBV6-6 | NA | CASKEGNSPLHF | TGTGCCAGCAAGGAGGGGAATTCACCCCTCCACTTT
TRBJ2-5 | NA | TRBV2 | NA | CASRVGEETQYF | TGTGCCAGCAGAGTCGGGGAAGAGACCCAGTACTTC
TRBJ1-6 | NA | TRBV5-5 | TRBD1 | CASSFDWDSNSPLHF | TGTGCCAGCAGCTTCGATTGGGACAGCAATTCACCCCTCCACTTT
TRBJ1-5 | NA | TRBV6-1 | NA | CASSETASRTQHF | TGTGCCAGCAGTGAAACGGCCTCCAGGACCCAGCATTTT
TRBJ1-4 | NA | TRBV10-3 | NA | CAISDGGGWEKLFF | TGTGCCATCAGTGATGGAGGAGGTTGGGAAAAACTGTTTTTT
TRBJ2-7 | NA | TRBV28 | TRBD2 | CASSLKVTGTSGYEQYF | TGTGCCAGCAGTTTAAAGGTCACGGGGACTAGCGGTTACGAGCAGTACTTC
TRBJ1-2 | NA | TRBV7-3 | NA | CASSPEGSNYGYTF | TGTGCCAGCAGCCCAGAAGGGAGTAACTATGGCTACACCTTC
TRBJ1-6 | NA | TRBV7-9 | NA | CASSRNREHGSPLHF | TGTGCCAGCAGCCGAAACAGGGAACATGGATCACCCCTCCACTTT
TRBJ2-4 | NA | TRBV7-3 | TRBD2 | CASSLTGLAGAKNIQYF | TGTGCCAGCAGCTTAACGGGACTAGCGGGAGCCAAAAACATTCAGTACTTC
TRBJ1-1 | NA | TRBV6-1 | NA | CASSEGGLGTEAFF | TGTGCCAGCAGTGAAGGCGGTCTGGGCACTGAAGCTTTCTTT
TRBJ1-1 | NA | TRBV27 | TRBD1 | CASSTYRGRVSDTEAFF | TGTGCCAGCTCAACGTACAGGGGGCGCGTGTCGGACACTGAAGCTTTCTTT
TRBJ1-3 | NA | TRBV5-6 | NA | CASSLPGSGNTIYF | TGTGCCAGCAGCTTGCCGGGGTCTGGAAACACCATATATTTT
TRBJ2-5 | few | TRBV4-2 | TRBD2 | CASSPGTKGEETQYF | TGTGCCAGCAGCCCCGGGACTAAAGGGGAAGAGACCCAGTACTTC
TRBJ2-1 | NA | TRBV28 | TRBD2 | CASSFTRRWREGRAYNEQFF | TGTGCCAGCAGTTTCACTCGGCGGTGGCGGGAGGGCCGGGCCTACAATGAGCAGTTCTTC
TRBJ1-5 | NA | TRBV19 | NA | CASRSAESISNQPQHF | TGTGCCAGTAGATCCGCTGAGTCTATTAGCAATCAGCCCCAGCATTTT